Listed below are T cell receptor beta chains from one sample, sequenced in a study of blood T cell repertoires in COVID-19. TCRdb keeps only in-frame clones here, not all; method: immunoSEQ multiplex PCR. The table shows fewer than 75,000 clones, with about 88% occurring only once. The sample comprised peripheral blood. These receptors were obtained from a man in his 70s with acute or convalescent COVID-19. The CDR3 runs from the conserved cysteine through the conserved F or W.

TRBV6-6	16	TRBJ2-3	CASSYGSGARGDTQYF
TRBV5-8	15	TRBJ2-5	CASSPGQGLSETQYF
TRBV9	17	TRBJ2-7	CASSERTGPKTHYEQYF
TRBV4-1	17	TRBJ2-1	CASSQDGTGGTYNEQFF
TRBV28	14	TRBJ2-3	CASRRTGYTDTQYF
TRBV27	17	TRBJ1-5	CASANPGQLFEGQPQHF
TRBV18	15	TRBJ1-3	CASSPLRGSGNTIYF
TRBV7-8	16	TRBJ1-1	CASSIEGAPRVTEAFF
TRBV5-1	15	TRBJ2-2	CASSLTGGQTGELFF
TRBV5-1	16	TRBJ1-3	CASSQTGTGNGNTIYF
TRBV29-1	13	TRBJ2-7	CSVVGQGAKEQYF
TRBV18	16	TRBJ1-3	CASSLATGGTGNTIYF
TRBV24-1	13	TRBJ1-2	CATSVDGNYGYTF
TRBV6-5	13	TRBJ1-4	CASLQATNEKLFF
TRBV25-1	16	TRBJ1-3	CASSGRLGAAGNTIYF
TRBV4-3	14	TRBJ1-6	CASSQDRVGTELHF
TRBV28	15	TRBJ1-1	CASSEATGKNTEAFF
TRBV28	15	TRBJ2-5	CASLNQGTYQETQYF
TRBV5-1	16	TRBJ2-1	CASRAGTSGAYHEQFF
TRBV7-2	14	TRBJ2-3	CASSLAGALDTQYF
TRBV4-2	14	TRBJ1-2	CASRKQGDGRGYTF
TRBV19	14	TRBJ1-2	CASSISGNHYGYTF
TRBV29-1	13	TRBJ1-2	CSVVAGSGYGYTF
TRBV6-1	14	TRBJ1-2	CASSEEGTNYGYTF
TRBV6-5	15	TRBJ2-7	CASSSPSTGDYEQYF
TRBV2	13	TRBJ2-3	CASKLAGGNTQYF
TRBV4-3	15	TRBJ2-5	CASSHWARIQETQYF
TRBV27	15	TRBJ1-1	CASSPRQASNTEAFF
TRBV18	16	TRBJ2-1	CASPPEGTSSYNEQFF
TRBV6-4	13	TRBJ1-5	CASSDGGNQPQHF
TRBV13	11	TRBJ1-2	CASSLGGGYTF
TRBV10-3	14	TRBJ1-6	CAISAQSLNSPLHF
TRBV6-4	13	TRBJ1-1	CASSPTGGGSAFF
TRBV11-2	15	TRBJ2-3	CASSWATFSTDTQYF
TRBV5-1	12	TRBJ2-7	CASSGTGHEQYF
TRBV27	15	TRBJ1-3	CASSTLRGSGNTIYF
TRBV18	15	TRBJ1-2	CASSPGTGPYYGYTF
TRBV7-3	13	TRBJ2-2	CASSLFSVGELFF
TRBV18	14	TRBJ1-4	CASSPQRSGEKLFF
TRBV28	11	TRBJ1-2	CASSDRYGYTF
TRBV15	14	TRBJ2-1	CATSRPGQDNEQFF
TRBV5-1	15	TRBJ2-3	CASSLDFKRSDTQYF
TRBV11-2	14	TRBJ1-2	CASSFGTGNYGYTF
TRBV5-1	15	TRBJ2-7	CASSPQTGGSGEQYF
TRBV7-2	15	TRBJ1-6	CASSLVGGQGSPLHF
TRBV7-9	13	TRBJ1-1	CASSPSVYTEAFF
TRBV7-2	14	TRBJ1-1	CASSFAGGGIAAFF
TRBV5-1	15	TRBJ2-7	CASSLQGNPSYEQYF
TRBV9	14	TRBJ2-2	CASSPQKETGELFF
TRBV21-1	15	TRBJ1-6	CASSKEGGGRSPLHF